This TCR beta chain comes out of a study of blood T cell repertoires in COVID-19. Study-wide context: COVID-19 samples from acute and convalescent phases originated in the United States, Italy and Spain. The analysed material was cDNA or gDNA that came from T cells, B-cell-depleted T cells, or PBMCs.

Authors' methods: Researchers report that nucleated cell counts were estimated from reference gene primer amplification. Clones were sequenced by immunoSEQ multiplex PCR, and TCRdb holds only the in-frame ones, with some missing. V and J calls plus clone size are reproduced from that table; the DNA served to infer D and trimming. The sample has some 150,000 clones, 87% seen once. CDR1 is SQVTM, CDR2 ANQGSEA, per germline. V lost 6 bases and J lost 6, with 8 bases in between. This CDR3 has 10 residues. The chain joins TRBV29-1 to TRBJ1-2, with D possibly TRBD1 on 5 matching bases. Sequenced sample: peripheral blood. This TCR came from a woman aged 55-69 years with active or convalescent COVID-19. The CDR3 sequence: CSVDSDGYTF. DNA for the CDR3: TGCAGCGTAGACAGCGATGGCTACACCTTC.